The clone carrying this T cell receptor (beta chain) has a single count. Its antigen is still unknown. Sequenced by immunoSEQ multiplex PCR; TCRdb stores in-frame clones only, minus some. The sample consists of some 76,000 clones, approximately 94% of them appearing once. The entry originates in a study of cytomegalovirus exposure and HLA in healthy donors. Whole-study findings and limits: The TCR clusters that emerged in the first cohort tended, a later analysis found, to co-occur in the 120 or so validation repertoires. Cytomegalovirus status was reportedly diagnosed by the classifier with high sensitivity and specificity. Most TCR sequences were seen very rarely across donors, but some public TCRs occurred in many.

There are 14 residues in the CDR3. Material for sequencing was PBMCs. The chain has TRBV21-1 and TRBJ1-1; TRBD1 was called by the table and not checked on the DNA. TRBV21-1 is a listed pseudogene. This receptor was obtained from a woman between 18 and 29 years old in good health and CMV-seronegative. The CDR3 region is CASSSDRLNTEAFF. CDR3 nucleotide sequence: TGTGCCAGCAGTTCCGACAGGCTGAACACTGAAGCTTTCTTT.